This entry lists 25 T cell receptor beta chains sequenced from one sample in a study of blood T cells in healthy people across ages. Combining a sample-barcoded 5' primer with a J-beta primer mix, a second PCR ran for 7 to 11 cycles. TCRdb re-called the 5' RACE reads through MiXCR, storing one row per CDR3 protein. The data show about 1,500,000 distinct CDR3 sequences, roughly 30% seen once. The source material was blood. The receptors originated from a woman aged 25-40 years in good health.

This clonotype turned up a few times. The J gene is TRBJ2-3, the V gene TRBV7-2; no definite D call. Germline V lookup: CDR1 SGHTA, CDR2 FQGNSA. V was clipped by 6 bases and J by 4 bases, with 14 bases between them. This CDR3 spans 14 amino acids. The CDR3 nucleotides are TGTGCCAGCAGACCCGGACCCCCCCCAGATACGCAGTATTTT. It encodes CASRPGPPPDTQYF.

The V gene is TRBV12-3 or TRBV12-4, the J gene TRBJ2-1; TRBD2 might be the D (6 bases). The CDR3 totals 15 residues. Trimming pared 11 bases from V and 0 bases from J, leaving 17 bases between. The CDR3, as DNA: TGTGCCGGCATCGTACGGGGGAGCTCCTACAATGAGCAGTTCTTC. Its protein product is CAGIVRGSSYNEQFF.

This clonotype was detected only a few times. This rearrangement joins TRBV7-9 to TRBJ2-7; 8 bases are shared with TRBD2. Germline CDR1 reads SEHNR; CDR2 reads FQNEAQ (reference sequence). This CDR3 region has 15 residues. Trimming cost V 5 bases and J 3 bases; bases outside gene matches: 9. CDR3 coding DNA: TGTGCCAGCAGCCCAACCGGGACTAGTATCTACGAGCAGTACTTC. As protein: CASSPTGTSIYEQYF.

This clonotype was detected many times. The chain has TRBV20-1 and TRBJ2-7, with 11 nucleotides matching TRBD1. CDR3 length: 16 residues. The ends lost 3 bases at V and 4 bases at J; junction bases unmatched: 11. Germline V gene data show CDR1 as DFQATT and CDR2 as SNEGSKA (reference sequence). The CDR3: CSARATGGTGGYEQYF. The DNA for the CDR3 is TGCAGTGCTAGGGCCACGGGCGGGACAGGGGGTTACGAGCAGTACTTC.

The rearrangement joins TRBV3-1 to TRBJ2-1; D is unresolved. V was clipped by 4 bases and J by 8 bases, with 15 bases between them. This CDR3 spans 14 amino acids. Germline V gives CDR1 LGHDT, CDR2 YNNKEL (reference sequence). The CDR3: CASSPYPGGYEQFF. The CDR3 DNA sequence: TGTGCCAGCAGCCCCTACCCGGGTGGGTATGAGCAGTTCTTC.

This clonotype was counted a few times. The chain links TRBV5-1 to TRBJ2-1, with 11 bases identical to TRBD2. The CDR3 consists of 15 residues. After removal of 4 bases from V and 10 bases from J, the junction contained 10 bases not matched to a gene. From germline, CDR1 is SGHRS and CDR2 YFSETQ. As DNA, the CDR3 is TGCGCCAGCAGCGGATTAGCGGGAGGGTCCGCGGAGCAGTTCTTC. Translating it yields CASSGLAGGSAEQFF.

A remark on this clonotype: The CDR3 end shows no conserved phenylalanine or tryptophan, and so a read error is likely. CDR3 in DNA: TGTGCCAGCTCACCACCGACCCGGGTCGCCAATGGCTACACCCTC. Protein: CASSPPTRVANGYTL. The chain recombines TRBV18 with TRBJ1-2, with no clear D. The germline V and J ends were trimmed by 0 bases and 6 bases, with 14 bases remaining between them. From germline, CDR1 is KGHSH and CDR2 LQKENI. CDR3 length: 15 residues.

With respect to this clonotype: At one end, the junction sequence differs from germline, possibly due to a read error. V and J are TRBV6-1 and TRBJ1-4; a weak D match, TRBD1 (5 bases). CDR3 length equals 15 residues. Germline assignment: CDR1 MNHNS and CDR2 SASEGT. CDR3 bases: TGTGCCGGCAGAAAGGGGACCCCAACTAATGAAAAACTGTTTTTT. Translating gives CAGRKGTPTNEKLFF.

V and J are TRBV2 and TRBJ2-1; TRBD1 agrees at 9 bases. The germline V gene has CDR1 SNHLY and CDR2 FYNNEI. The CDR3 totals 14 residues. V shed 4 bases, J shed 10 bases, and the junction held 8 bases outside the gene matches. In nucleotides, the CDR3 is TGTGCCAGCAGTGGGGGACAGGGCTCCTACGAGCAGTTCTTC. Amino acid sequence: CASSGGQGSYEQFF. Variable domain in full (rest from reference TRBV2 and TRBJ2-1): EPEVTQTPSHQVTQMGQEVILRCVPISNHLYFYWYRQILGQKVEFLVSFYNNEISEKSEIFDDQFSVERPDGSNFTLKIRSTKLEDSAMYFCASSGGQGSYEQFFGPGTRLTVL.

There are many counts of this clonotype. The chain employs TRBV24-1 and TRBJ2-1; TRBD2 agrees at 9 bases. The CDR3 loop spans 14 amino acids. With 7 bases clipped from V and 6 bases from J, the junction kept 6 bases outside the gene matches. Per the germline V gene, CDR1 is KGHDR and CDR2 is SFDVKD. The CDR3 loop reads CATRTSGDGNEQFF. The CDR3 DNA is TGTGCCACCAGGACTAGCGGTGATGGCAATGAGCAGTTCTTC.

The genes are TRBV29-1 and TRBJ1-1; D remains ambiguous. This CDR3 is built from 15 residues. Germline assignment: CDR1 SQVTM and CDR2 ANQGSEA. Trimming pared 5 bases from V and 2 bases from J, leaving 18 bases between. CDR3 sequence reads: CSVRFHRKVNTEAFF. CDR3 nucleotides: TGCAGCGTTCGCTTTCACAGAAAGGTAAACACTGAAGCTTTCTTT.

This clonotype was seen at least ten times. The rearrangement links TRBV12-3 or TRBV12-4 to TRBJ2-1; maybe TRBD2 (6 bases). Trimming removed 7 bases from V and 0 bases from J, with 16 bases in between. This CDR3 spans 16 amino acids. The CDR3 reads CASTDPGESSYNEQFF. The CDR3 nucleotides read TGTGCCAGCACCGACCCGGGGGAGAGCTCCTACAATGAGCAGTTCTTC.

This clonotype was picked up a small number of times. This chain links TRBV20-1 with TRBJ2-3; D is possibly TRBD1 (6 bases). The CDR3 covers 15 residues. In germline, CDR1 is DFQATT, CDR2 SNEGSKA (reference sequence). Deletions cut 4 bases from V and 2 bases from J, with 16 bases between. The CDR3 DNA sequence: TGCAGTGCTATCCCGGCCGGGACAACCACAGATACGCAGTATTTT. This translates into CSAIPAGTTTDTQYF.

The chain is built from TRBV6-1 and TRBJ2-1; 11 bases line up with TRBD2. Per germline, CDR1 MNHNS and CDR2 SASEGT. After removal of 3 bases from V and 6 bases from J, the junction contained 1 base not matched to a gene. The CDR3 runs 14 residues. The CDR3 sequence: CASSETSGVNEQFF. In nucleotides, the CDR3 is TGTGCCAGCAGTGAGACTAGCGGGGTCAATGAGCAGTTCTTC.

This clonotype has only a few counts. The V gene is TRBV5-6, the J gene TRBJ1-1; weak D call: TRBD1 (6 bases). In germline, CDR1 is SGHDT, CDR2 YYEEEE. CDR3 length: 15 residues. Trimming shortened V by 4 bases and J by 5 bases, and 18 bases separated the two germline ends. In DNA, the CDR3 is TGTGCCAGCAGCGTAACAGGGTCTAGGGGAACTGAAGCTTTCTTT. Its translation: CASSVTGSRGTEAFF.

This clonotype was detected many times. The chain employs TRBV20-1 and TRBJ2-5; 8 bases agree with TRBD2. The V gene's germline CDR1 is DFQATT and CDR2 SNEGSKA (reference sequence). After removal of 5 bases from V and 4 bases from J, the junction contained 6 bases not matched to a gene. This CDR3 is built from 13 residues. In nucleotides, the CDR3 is TGCAGTGCTGGAGGACTAGCCGGAGAGACCCAGTACTTC. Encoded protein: CSAGGLAGETQYF.

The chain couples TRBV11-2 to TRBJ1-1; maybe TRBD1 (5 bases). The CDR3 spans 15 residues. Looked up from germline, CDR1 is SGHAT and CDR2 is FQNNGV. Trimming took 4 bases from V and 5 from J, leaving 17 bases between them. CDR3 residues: CASSSSWAGLTEAFF. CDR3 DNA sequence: TGTGCCAGCAGCTCCTCTTGGGCGGGGCTAACTGAAGCTTTCTTT.

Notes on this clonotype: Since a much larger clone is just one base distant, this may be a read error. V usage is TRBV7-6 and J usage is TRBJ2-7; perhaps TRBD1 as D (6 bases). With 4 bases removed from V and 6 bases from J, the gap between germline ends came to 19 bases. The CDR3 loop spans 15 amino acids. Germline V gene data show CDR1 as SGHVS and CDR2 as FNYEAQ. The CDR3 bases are TGTGCCAGCAGCTGGCCCCAGGGGTTCCCCTGCGAGCAGTACTTC. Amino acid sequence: CASSWPQGFPCEQYF.

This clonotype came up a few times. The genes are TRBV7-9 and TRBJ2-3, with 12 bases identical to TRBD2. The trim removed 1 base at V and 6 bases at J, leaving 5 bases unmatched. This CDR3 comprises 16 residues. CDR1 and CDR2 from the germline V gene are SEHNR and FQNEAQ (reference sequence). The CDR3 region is CASSLGMTSGSDTQYF. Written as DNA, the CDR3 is TGTGCCAGCAGCTTAGGGATGACTAGCGGGAGCGATACGCAGTATTTT.

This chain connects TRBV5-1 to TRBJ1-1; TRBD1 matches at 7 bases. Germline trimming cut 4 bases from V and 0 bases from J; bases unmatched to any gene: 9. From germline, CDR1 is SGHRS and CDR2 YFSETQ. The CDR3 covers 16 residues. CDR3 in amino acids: CASSTTRQGLNTEAFF. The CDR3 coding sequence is TGCGCCAGCAGCACGACCCGACAGGGTCTGAACACTGAAGCTTTCTTT.

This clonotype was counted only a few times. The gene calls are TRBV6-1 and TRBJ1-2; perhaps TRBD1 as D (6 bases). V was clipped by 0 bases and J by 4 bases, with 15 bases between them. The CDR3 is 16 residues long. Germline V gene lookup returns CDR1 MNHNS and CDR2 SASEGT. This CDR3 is CASSEAAYGTRYGYTF. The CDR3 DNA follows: TGTGCCAGCAGTGAAGCGGCATACGGGACACGCTATGGCTACACCTTC.

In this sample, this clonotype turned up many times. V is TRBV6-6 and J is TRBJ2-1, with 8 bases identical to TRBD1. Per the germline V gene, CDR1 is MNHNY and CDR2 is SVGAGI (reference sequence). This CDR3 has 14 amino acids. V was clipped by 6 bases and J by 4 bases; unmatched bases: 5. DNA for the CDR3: TGTGCCAGCAGCCACCGGGACAGGTACAATGAGCAGTTCTTC. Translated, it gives CASSHRDRYNEQFF.

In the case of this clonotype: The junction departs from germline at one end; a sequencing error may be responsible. DNA of the CDR3: TGCAGCGTTGAAAACAGTCCCGAGACCCTGTACTTC. Protein sequence: CSVENSPETLYF. This sequence joins TRBV29-1 and TRBJ2-5; the D is unclear. This CDR3 spans 12 amino acids. Germline V gives CDR1 SQVTM, CDR2 ANQGSEA.

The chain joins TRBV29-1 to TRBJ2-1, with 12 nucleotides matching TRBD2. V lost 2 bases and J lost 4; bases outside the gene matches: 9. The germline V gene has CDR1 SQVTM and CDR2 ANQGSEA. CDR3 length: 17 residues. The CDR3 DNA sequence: TGCAGCGTTGAAATAGGGCTAGCGGGAGGGCCTTACAATGAGCAGTTCTTC. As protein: CSVEIGLAGGPYNEQFF.

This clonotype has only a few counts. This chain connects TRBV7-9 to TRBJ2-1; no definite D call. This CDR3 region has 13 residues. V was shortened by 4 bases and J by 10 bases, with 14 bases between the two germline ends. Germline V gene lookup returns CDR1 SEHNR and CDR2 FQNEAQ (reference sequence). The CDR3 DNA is TGTGCCAGCAGCTCCGGATCAGCGAGGGAGCAGTTCTTC. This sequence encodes CASSSGSAREQFF.